A single sample is the source of the 20 T cell receptor beta chains below, sequenced in a study of blood T cells in healthy people across ages. A second roughly 6 to 11 cycle PCR used barcoded and J-beta primers. TCRdb reanalysed the 5' RACE reads using MiXCR and keeps one entry per CDR3 protein. The sample has some 1.5 million distinct CDR3 sequences, 28% seen once. The sequencing input was blood. These receptors originate from a woman aged 25 to 39 in good health.

This clonotype was detected ten times or more. V and J are TRBV10-3 and TRBJ2-7, with 9 bases aligning to TRBD2. V gave up 3 bases and J gave up 5 bases; unmatched junction bases: 5. Germline-derived CDR1 and CDR2 are ENHRY and SYGVKD. The length of the CDR3 is 14 residues. CDR3 protein: CAISDVASGDEQYF. Written as DNA, the CDR3 is TGTGCCATCAGTGACGTGGCTAGCGGGGACGAGCAGTACTTC.

This clonotype was counted a few times. The chain combines TRBV28 with TRBJ1-4; 7 bases are a match to TRBD1. This CDR3 has 15 residues. Germline V gives CDR1 MDHEN, CDR2 SYDVKM. V lost 5 bases, J lost 4 bases, and 7 bases stayed unmatched. The CDR3 DNA follows: TGTGCCAGCAGTCCAAGACAGGGAGATAATGAAAAACTGTTTTTT. Translating it yields CASSPRQGDNEKLFF.

This clonotype appeared a single time. The V call is TRBV20-1, the J call TRBJ1-1; D may be TRBD1 (5 bases). The ends were cut back, 1 base at V and 5 bases at J, with 11 bases in the middle. This CDR3 has 13 amino acids. Germline V gives CDR1 DFQATT, CDR2 SNEGSKA (reference sequence). The CDR3 is CSARGEGRTEAFF. The CDR3 bases are TGCAGTGCTAGAGGTGAGGGACGGACTGAAGCTTTCTTT.

This clonotype was found once. This rearrangement joins TRBV6-1 to TRBJ1-2, with D possibly TRBD1 on 5 matching bases. Trimming stripped 4 bases from V and 8 bases from J, with 20 bases between. The CDR3 has 15 residues. In germline, CDR1 is MNHNS, CDR2 SASEGT. The CDR3 DNA reads as TGTGCCAGCAGTGTCCGCGGGGCACCCTATGAGGGCTACACCTTC. It specifies CASSVRGAPYEGYTF.

This clonotype was observed a few times. CDR3 nucleotide sequence: TGTGCCAGCTCACCTACACGAATAGCTAACTATGGCTACACCTTC. It is translated as CASSPTRIANYGYTF. This chain connects TRBV18 to TRBJ1-2; D is ambiguous. Germline V lookup: CDR1 KGHSH, CDR2 LQKENI. The CDR3 is made up of 15 amino acids. The ends were cut back, 3 bases at V and 0 bases at J, with 11 bases in the middle. The variable domain in full, completed from reference TRBV18 and TRBJ1-2, reads NAGVMQNPRHLVRRRGQEARLRCSPMKGHSHVYWYRQLPEEGLKFMVYLQKENIIDESGMPKERFSAEFPKEGPSILRIQQVVRGDSAAYFCASSPTRIANYGYTFGSGTRLTVV.

This clonotype was counted between two and nine times. The chain employs TRBV7-2 and TRBJ1-5, with 9 bases aligning to TRBD1. V dropped 6 bases and J dropped 9; count of bases not matched to a gene: 9. The CDR3 is made up of 14 amino acids. Germline loops: CDR1 SGHTA, CDR2 FQGNSA. CDR3 amino acids: CASSSGQGLRPQHF. The CDR3 coding sequence is TGTGCCAGCAGTTCGGGACAGGGACTCAGGCCCCAGCATTTT.

This clonotype was counted ten times or more. The J gene is TRBJ2-7, the V gene TRBV21-1; the D call in the table, TRBD1, was not verified against the DNA. TRBV21-1 is marked as a pseudogene. This CDR3 is 18 amino acids long. Written as DNA, the CDR3 is TGTGCCAGCAGCAAAGCGTGGGGGGCGCCGTGTGGGGCGTACGAGCAGTACTTC. It translates to CASSKAWGAPCGAYEQYF.

This clonotype was counted between two and nine times. J is TRBJ2-7 and V is TRBV5-5; possible D gene TRBD2, 7 bases. V was shortened by 4 bases and J by 5 bases, with 13 bases between the two germline ends. This CDR3 contains 13 residues. Germline V gene lookup returns CDR1 SGHKS and CDR2 YYEKEE (reference sequence). The CDR3 protein is CASSRGADDEQYF. CDR3 DNA sequence: TGTGCCAGCAGCCGGGGGGCCGACGACGAGCAGTACTTC. The full variable domain, with the rest looked up from reference TRBV5-5 and TRBJ2-7, is DAGVTQSPTHLIKTRGQQVTLRCSPISGHKSVSWYQQVLGQGPQFIFQYYEKEERGRGNFPDRFSARQFPNYSSELNVNALLLGDSALYLCASSRGADDEQYFGPGTRLTVT.

V usage is TRBV9 and J usage is TRBJ2-1; D perhaps matches TRBD2 (6 bases). The V end was cut by 0 bases, the J end by 5 bases, with 9 bases between. CDR3 length: 14 residues. The germline gives CDR1 SGDLS, CDR2 YYNGEE. The CDR3 protein is CASSVVAANNEQFF. The CDR3 DNA sequence: TGTGCCAGCAGCGTAGTAGCGGCGAACAATGAGCAGTTCTTC.

For this clonotype: A read error may produce the germline difference seen at one junction end. J is TRBJ2-1 and V is TRBV5-1; D not resolved. The germline gives CDR1 SGHRS, CDR2 YFSETQ. The CDR3 extends over 14 amino acids. The CDR3 region is CTSSLPGSYNEQFF. The CDR3 DNA reads as TGCACCAGCAGCTTACCAGGCTCCTACAATGAGCAGTTCTTC.

V usage is TRBV9 and J usage is TRBJ2-1, with D perhaps TRBD2 (6 bases). Between the trimmed V and J ends, which lost 2 bases and 4 bases, there was a span of 13 bases. This CDR3 contains 15 residues. In germline, CDR1 is SGDLS, CDR2 YYNGEE. The DNA of the CDR3 is TGTGCCAGCAGCGTCACGGGGGAGGATTACAATGAGCAGTTCTTC. Translation: CASSVTGEDYNEQFF.

V and J are TRBV10-2 and TRBJ1-1, with 7 bases aligning to TRBD1. Germline CDR1 and CDR2: WSHSY and SAAADI. CDR3 size: 15 residues. With V trimmed by 5 bases and J by 5 bases, 11 bases remained unmatched. CDR3 loop: CASSRWEGASTEAFF. In DNA, the CDR3 is TGCGCCAGCAGTCGGTGGGAGGGGGCATCGACTGAAGCTTTCTTT.

CDR3 sequence: CASRLTVPGNTIYF. The CDR3 bases are TGTGCCAGCCGTCTGACGGTGCCTGGAAACACCATATATTTT. V is TRBV6-1 and J is TRBJ1-3; D not resolved. CDR1 and CDR2 from the germline V gene are MNHNS and SASEGT. V was trimmed by 8 bases and J by 2 bases, leaving 13 bases between them. The CDR3 is made up of 14 amino acids.

V gene TRBV5-1 combines with J gene TRBJ2-2; D is perhaps TRBD1 (6 bases). Deletions cut 7 bases from V and 2 bases from J, with 21 bases between. The CDR3 runs to 17 residues. Germline CDR1 SGHRS, CDR2 YFSETQ. The CDR3 reads CASGLTSGTTNTGELFF. The DNA of the CDR3 is TGCGCCAGCGGACTGACCTCCGGGACAACTAACACCGGGGAGCTGTTTTTT.

This clonotype was counted only a few times. V is TRBV3-1 and J is TRBJ2-1, with TRBD1 matching over 9 bases. Germline CDR1 is LGHDT and CDR2 is YNNKEL (reference sequence). This CDR3 has 15 amino acids. V trimming: 5 bases; J trimming: 9 bases; junction bases outside the gene matches: 11. In DNA, the CDR3 is TGTGCCAGCAGCTCCGGGACAGGGTCCTCGGGTGAGCAGTTCTTC. As protein: CASSSGTGSSGEQFF.

This clonotype was found many times. The chain uses TRBV20-1 and TRBJ2-5, with 10 bases identical to TRBD2. The CDR3 covers 15 residues. J was trimmed by 3 bases and V by 6 bases; bases with no gene match: 10. Germline lookup yields CDR1 DFQATT and CDR2 SNEGSKA (reference sequence). CDR3 DNA sequence: TGCAGTGCAAGCCACAGCGGGGGGGGAAAAGAGACCCAGTACTTC. Protein sequence: CSASHSGGGKETQYF.

The rearrangement joins TRBV6-4 to TRBJ2-3; D is ambiguous. CDR1 and CDR2 (germline): MRHNA, SNTAGT. This CDR3 has 12 residues. Trimming took 11 bases from V and 2 from J, leaving 11 bases between them. CDR3 region: CAPPETTDTQYF. CDR3 nucleotides: TGTGCCCCCCCGGAGACCACAGATACGCAGTATTTT.

V gene TRBV9 combines with J gene TRBJ1-1; 7 bases agree with TRBD1. V lost 4 bases to trimming and J lost 4 bases; unmatched junction nucleotides: 7. The germline gives CDR1 SGDLS, CDR2 YYNGEE. This CDR3 is built from 14 residues. CDR3: CASSTATGITEAFF. The CDR3 DNA is TGTGCCAGCAGCACTGCGACAGGGATCACTGAAGCTTTCTTT.

A note on this clonotype: At one of its ends the junction is not consistent with the germline gene, which may arise from a read error. J is TRBJ1-2 and V is TRBV24-1; 7 positions agree with TRBD1. This CDR3 is built from 14 residues. Germline V gene sequence: CDR1 KGHDR, CDR2 SFDVKD. The CDR3 loop reads CAASDPQGNYGYTF. The CDR3 DNA reads as TGTGCCGCCAGTGATCCACAGGGGAACTATGGCTACACCTTC.

The V call is TRBV10-3, the J call TRBJ1-2; D is possibly TRBD1 (5 bases). CDR3 size: 13 residues. Germline V gene data show CDR1 as ENHRY and CDR2 as SYGVKD. Trimming shortened V by 8 bases and J by 6 bases, and 16 bases separated the two germline ends. As DNA, the CDR3 is TGTGCCATCGGGGCAGGAACAGAGGATGGCTACACCTTC. Its translation is CAIGAGTEDGYTF.